The T cell receptor beta chain described here comes from a study of cytomegalovirus exposure and HLA in healthy donors. Study-wide results and limits: A cluster of highly shared sequence variants was likely a sequencing artifact. Segments of the TCR beta V type were, in most cases, productive about 87% or about 30% of the time in an earlier analysis. Differences between HLA loci emerged in a later analysis of TCR association rates, with DRB1 most and HLA-C fewest.

A multiplex PCR was run with 60 Vbeta primers and 13 Jbeta primers. Profiling relied on immunoSEQ multiplex PCR, and the TCRdb table lists in-frame clones only, not all of them. In the table there are about 180,000 clones, roughly four fifths of which are singletons. Germline CDR1 and CDR2: SQVTM and ANQGSEA. Trimming took 4 bases from V and 2 from J, leaving 12 bases between them. This CDR3 spans 14 amino acids. Though nominally healthy at sampling, donors likely had unrecorded immune exposures. Concerning this clone itself: What it recognizes is unknown.

The TCR was taken from a woman in her fifties or sixties in good health and CMV-seronegative. Sequencing was carried out using PBMCs. This rearrangement joins TRBV29-1 to TRBJ2-1; D possibly corresponds to TRBD2 (6 bases). The CDR3 DNA reads TGCAGCGTTGCGAGAGCGGGCCCCTACAATGAGCAGTTCTTC. Its translation: CSVARAGPYNEQFF.